These 23 T cell receptor beta chains were all obtained from the same sample, sequenced in a study of cytomegalovirus exposure and HLA in healthy donors. 13 Jbeta primers and 60 Vbeta primers were used for the PCR. Measured with immunoSEQ multiplex PCR; TCRdb has only the in-frame clones, and not every one. The data contain 200,000 to 300,000 clones, around 76% of them seen just once; the ten biggest clones take up around 5.7%. Sequenced material: PBMCs. The receptors stem from a woman between 40 and 50 years old in good health and CMV-seropositive.

The chain couples TRBV2 to TRBJ2-2, with TRBD2 matching over 11 bases. CDR3 length: 18 residues. Germline CDR1 and CDR2: SNHLY and FYNNEI. Losses at the gene ends were 5 bases for V and 3 bases for J; bases not matched to a gene: 11. The CDR3 sequence is CASSWAGGTSGYTGELFF. The CDR3 coding sequence is TGTGCCAGCAGTTGGGCAGGCGGGACTAGCGGCTACACCGGGGAGCTGTTTTTT.

DNA of the CDR3: TGTGCCAGCCTGGCGGGGGTGGGTGGCTACACCTTC. Residues: CASLAGVGGYTF. The V and J genes are TRBV2 and TRBJ1-2, with TRBD1 as a possible D gene (5 bases). The CDR3 spans 12 residues. V was pared by 8 bases and J by 7 bases, with 14 bases between. Germline loops: CDR1 SNHLY, CDR2 FYNNEI.

This clone is a singleton in its sample. The chain has TRBV10-3 and TRBJ2-5; D is possibly TRBD1 (6 bases). V was pared by 3 bases and J by 5 bases, with 16 bases between. The CDR3 spans 15 residues. Germline V gene lookup returns CDR1 ENHRY and CDR2 SYGVKD. The CDR3 DNA reads TGTGCCATCAGTGATCGTTCAGGGGCGGGCGAGACCCAGTACTTC. It yields the protein CAISDRSGAGETQYF.

This rearrangement joins TRBV7-5 to TRBJ2-7; no check of the table's D call, TRBD1, against the DNA was made. TRBV7-5 is a pseudogene. This CDR3 is built from 11 residues. CDR3 loop: CVRHTGGEQYF. CDR3 nucleotides: TGTGTCAGACACACAGGGGGCGAGCAGTACTTC.

The chain uses TRBV25-1 and TRBJ2-3; tentatively, D is TRBD2 (6 bases). The ends were cut back, 5 bases at V and 0 bases at J, with 18 bases in the middle. Germline assignment: CDR1 MGHDK and CDR2 SYGVNS. The CDR3 contains 17 residues. CDR3 amino acids: CASSPLGDSGSTDTQYF. The CDR3 DNA follows: TGTGCCAGCAGTCCTCTCGGGGACTCGGGGAGCACAGATACGCAGTATTTT.

The chain is built from TRBV9 and TRBJ1-1; D is uncertain. CDR1 and CDR2 (germline): SGDLS, YYNGEE. This CDR3 region has 16 residues. V gave up 4 bases and J gave up 0 bases, with 16 bases separating them. CDR3 region: CASSPQLMVMNTEAFF. For the CDR3, the DNA is TGTGCCAGCAGCCCGCAGTTGATGGTCATGAACACTGAAGCTTTCTTT.

The chain joins TRBV28 to TRBJ1-5; D gene uncertain. Trimming left V 6 bases short and J 6 bases short, with 6 bases between. The CDR3 spans 11 residues. Germline-derived CDR1 and CDR2 are MDHEN and SYDVKM. The CDR3 is CASSPSQPQHF. The CDR3 DNA reads as TGTGCCAGCAGCCCCTCTCAGCCCCAGCATTTT.

This chain links TRBV5-6 with TRBJ1-1; no reliable D call. The germline gives CDR1 SGHDT, CDR2 YYEEEE. The V and J ends lost 0 bases and 5 bases respectively, with 11 bases between them. The CDR3 sequence is 14 residues long. The CDR3 DNA follows: TGTGCCAGCAGCTTGGAACTGGCGGGGACTGAAGCTTTCTTT. It encodes CASSLELAGTEAFF.

Concerning this clone itself: The junction shows a germline mismatch at one end, possibly a read error. The chain links TRBV7-7 to TRBJ2-1, with 9 nucleotides matching TRBD1. There are 14 residues in the CDR3. The germline CDR1 and CDR2 sequences are SSHAT and FNYEAQ (reference sequence). The CDR3 spells CASSPGQGARWQFF. The CDR3 DNA follows: TGTGCTAGCAGCCCGGGACAGGGTGCTCGTTGGCAGTTCTTC.

The chain uses TRBV30 and TRBJ1-5; 7 bases are shared with TRBD1. The trim removed 1 base at V and 0 bases at J, leaving 3 bases unmatched. Germline V CDR1 and CDR2: GTSNPN, SVGIG (reference sequence). This CDR3 is built from 15 residues. The CDR3, as DNA: TGTGCCTGGAGTGAGGGGGCGGGTAGCAATCAGCCCCAGCATTTT. Amino acid sequence: CAWSEGAGSNQPQHF.

V is TRBV7-2 and J is TRBJ1-1, with TRBD1 as a possible D gene (6 bases). This CDR3 comprises 16 residues. V was pared by 6 bases and J by 0 bases, with 17 bases between. In germline, CDR1 is SGHTA, CDR2 FQGNSA. This chain's CDR3 is CASSLGTPSLNTEAFF. CDR3 DNA sequence: TGTGCCAGCAGTTTGGGGACACCTTCCCTGAACACTGAAGCTTTCTTT.

The CDR3 protein is CSHDRDGYTF. The CDR3 DNA follows: TGCAGCCACGACAGGGATGGCTACACCTTC. The chain links TRBV29-1 to TRBJ1-2; 7 bases line up with TRBD1. Germline loops: CDR1 SQVTM, CDR2 ANQGSEA. This CDR3 spans 10 amino acids. The ends lost 8 bases at V and 6 bases at J; junction bases unmatched: 3.

The chain is built from TRBV18 and TRBJ1-1; D remains ambiguous. Deletions cut 4 bases from V and 3 bases from J, with 9 bases between. Germline V gives CDR1 KGHSH, CDR2 LQKENI. CDR3 size: 13 residues. CDR3 sequence reads: CASSLYPDTEAFF. The CDR3 coding sequence is TGTGCCAGCTCACTCTATCCGGACACTGAAGCTTTCTTT.

The CDR3 is CASSPYPRDRGNEQYF. Here the CDR3 DNA reads TGTGCCAGCAGTCCTTATCCCCGGGACAGGGGCAACGAGCAGTACTTC. This chain links TRBV27 with TRBJ2-7; 10 bases are shared with TRBD1. The germline CDR1 and CDR2 sequences are MNHEY and SMNVEV (reference sequence). Germline trimming cut 5 bases from V and 5 bases from J; bases unmatched to any gene: 12. The CDR3 is 16 residues long.

This chain uses TRBV4-1 with TRBJ1-5; 9 positions agree with TRBD1. The germline V gene encodes CDR1 MGHRA and CDR2 YSYEKL. The junction had 0 bases not matched to a gene; V was cut back by 1 base and J by 2 bases. The length of the CDR3 is 15 residues. CDR3: CASSQGDRGNQPQHF. CDR3 nucleotide sequence: TGCGCCAGCAGCCAAGGGGACAGGGGCAATCAGCCCCAGCATTTT.

The rearrangement joins TRBV7-9 to TRBJ1-2; no firm D call. The V and J ends lost 1 base and 4 bases respectively, with 10 bases between them. From germline, CDR1 is SEHNR and CDR2 FQNEAQ (reference sequence). This CDR3 is 14 amino acids long. This CDR3 reads CASSLGPLGYGYTF. CDR3 DNA sequence: TGTGCCAGCAGCTTAGGCCCGCTAGGCTATGGCTACACCTTC.

The DNA of the CDR3 is TGCGCCAGCAGCCAAGACCCAGGGCCCTCCTACGAGCAGTACTTC. It encodes CASSQDPGPSYEQYF. The V call is TRBV4-1, the J call TRBJ2-7; possibly TRBD1 for D (5 bases). V was shortened by 0 bases and J by 0 bases, with 9 bases between the two germline ends. Per germline, CDR1 MGHRA and CDR2 YSYEKL. The CDR3 runs 15 residues.

The rearrangement links TRBV29-1 to TRBJ2-7, with D hard to call. The CDR3 has 13 amino acids. Per the germline V gene, CDR1 is SQVTM and CDR2 is ANQGSEA. V was cut by 4 bases and J by 3 bases, with 13 bases left in between. The CDR3 region is CSVAPMSLYEQYF. CDR3 nucleotide sequence: TGCAGCGTTGCCCCTATGTCCCTCTACGAGCAGTACTTC.

This clone was observed a handful of times. The chain recombines TRBV29-1 with TRBJ1-1; the D gene is possibly TRBD1 (5 bases). The CDR3 consists of 13 residues. Germline lookup yields CDR1 SQVTM and CDR2 ANQGSEA. Trimming shortened V by 2 bases and J by 5 bases, and 12 bases separated the two germline ends. CDR3 in DNA: TGCAGCGTTGAACCTACGAAGGGGACTGAAGCTTTCTTT. Translated: CSVEPTKGTEAFF.

A word on this clone: Compared with germline, one end of the junction differs, possibly owing to a read error. V and J are TRBV5-4 and TRBJ2-3; 9 bases agree with TRBD2. This CDR3 comprises 15 residues. Germline assignment: CDR1 SGHNT and CDR2 YYREEE (reference sequence). CDR3 amino acids: CASGFQLAGKDTQYF. As DNA, the CDR3 is TGTGCCAGCGGCTTCCAACTAGCGGGTAAAGATACGCAGTATTTT. Drawing the rest from reference TRBV5-4 and TRBJ2-3, the complete variable domain is ETGVTQSPTHLIKTRGQQVTLRCSSQSGHNTVSWYQQALGQGPQFIFQYYREEENGRGNFPPRFSGLQFPNYSSELNVNALELDDSALYLCASGFQLAGKDTQYFGPGTRLTVL.

The V call is TRBV18, the J call TRBJ1-5; 7 bases are shared with TRBD1. CDR1 KGHSH and CDR2 LQKENI come from the germline V gene. This CDR3 has 18 residues. The trim removed 5 bases at V and 0 bases at J, leaving 13 bases unmatched. DNA of the CDR3: TGTGCCAGCTCATTACAGGGGCCACCGATGTATAGCAATCAGCCCCAGCATTTT. The encoded protein is CASSLQGPPMYSNQPQHF.

Worth noting for this clone: One end of the junction does not line up with germline, which may come from a read error. CDR3 nucleotides: TGTTCCAGCAGCTTGGAGGGAGATCAGCCCCAGCATTTT. Translating gives CSSSLEGDQPQHF. The chain carries TRBV7-9 and TRBJ1-5; D is unclear. CDR1 SEHNR and CDR2 FQNEAQ come from the germline V gene (reference sequence). The CDR3 contains 13 residues.

This clone was found a few times. The same CDR3 can be traced to other DNA sequences in this sample. The chain joins TRBV30 to TRBJ1-2, with D unresolved. The germline CDR1 and CDR2 sequences are GTSNPN and SVGIG (reference sequence). The length of the CDR3 is 12 residues. Deletions cut 2 bases from V and 8 bases from J, with 12 bases between. The CDR3 DNA follows: TGTGCCTGGAGTCGGAGGGTTGAAGGCTACACCTTC. Translated, it gives CAWSRRVEGYTF. Using reference TRBV30 and TRBJ1-2 for the parts outside the CDR3, the full variable domain is SQTIHQWPATLVQPVGSPLSLECTVEGTSNPNLYWYRQAAGRGLQLLFYSVGIGQISSEVPQNLSASRPQDRQFILSSKKLLLSDSGFYLCAWSRRVEGYTFGSGTRLTVV.